This T cell receptor (beta chain) was found in a study of cytomegalovirus exposure and HLA in healthy donors. Points on this clone: Its antigen is undetermined.

With 1 base removed from V and 3 bases from J, the gap between germline ends came to 7 bases. This CDR3 region has 13 residues. Germline values: CDR1 SEHNR, CDR2 FQNEAQ (reference sequence). Data came from immunoSEQ multiplex PCR; TCRdb stores just in-frame clones and leaves some out. The repertoire holds 90,000 to 140,000 clones, with about 85% as singletons. Whole-study findings and limits: With high specificity and sensitivity, the classifier reportedly diagnosed cytomegalovirus status. First-cohort TCR clusters tended to co-occur in the 130 or so validation repertoires, a later analysis found. Some public TCRs appeared in many individuals, while most sequences were rare. The study designated around 150 TCR beta chains cytomegalovirus-associated.

Sequencing was carried out using PBMCs. V gene TRBV7-9 combines with J gene TRBJ2-7; no firm D call. This TCR derives from a young woman in good health and CMV-seropositive. CDR3: CASSLELLYEQYF. The CDR3 region has the DNA TGTGCCAGCAGCTTAGAACTTCTCTACGAGCAGTACTTC.